A selection of T cell receptor beta chains follows, all from one sample in a study of blood T cell repertoires in COVID-19. Sequenced by immunoSEQ multiplex PCR; TCRdb stores in-frame clones only, minus some. This table has more than 300,000 clones, 80% to 85% appearing once. The material sequenced was PBMCs or T cells enriched from blood (not recorded which). The receptors come from a woman aged 50 to 60 who had recovered from COVID-19. Each CDR3 is given with its conserved first and last residue. The D gene is left open where the match is weak. Clone size is stated in some rows and not others, as once, few, many or a class when expanded.

clone_size: .
v_call: TRBV4-2
d_call: .
j_call: TRBJ1-2
cdr3_aa: CASSQVGANYAYGYTF
cdr3_nt: TGTGCCAGCAGCCAAGTCGGTGCGAACTACGCGTATGGCTACACCTTC

clone_size: few
v_call: TRBV10-3
d_call: TRBD1
j_call: TRBJ1-5
cdr3_aa: CAISGQGAQPQHF
cdr3_nt: TGTGCCATCAGTGGTCAGGGGGCCCAGCCCCAGCATTTT

clone_size: few
v_call: TRBV5-1
d_call: .
j_call: TRBJ2-3
cdr3_aa: CASSSGVSADTQYF
cdr3_nt: TGCGCCAGCAGTTCAGGGGTCTCGGCAGATACGCAGTATTTT

clone_size: .
v_call: TRBV30
d_call: .
j_call: TRBJ1-1
cdr3_aa: CAFETTPNTEAFF
cdr3_nt: TGTGCCTTCGAAACGACACCTAACACTGAAGCTTTCTTT

clone_size: .
v_call: TRBV7-9
d_call: .
j_call: TRBJ1-1
cdr3_aa: CASGGLVAFF
cdr3_nt: TGTGCCAGCGGAGGCCTTGTGGCTTTCTTT

clone_size: .
v_call: TRBV25-1
d_call: .
j_call: TRBJ1-1
cdr3_aa: CASRETALMAEAFF
cdr3_nt: TGTGCCAGCAGAGAGACAGCATTGATGGCTGAAGCTTTCTTT

clone_size: .
v_call: TRBV6-2/TRBV6-3
d_call: TRBD2
j_call: TRBJ2-1
cdr3_aa: CASSTPLQASGGTPLYNEQFF
cdr3_nt: TGTGCCAGCAGTACGCCCCTTCAGGCTAGCGGGGGGACCCCCCTCTACAATGAGCAGTTCTTC

clone_size: .
v_call: TRBV5-1
d_call: TRBD2
j_call: TRBJ2-1
cdr3_aa: CASSRRTSGSDEQFF
cdr3_nt: TGCGCCAGCAGCCGAAGGACTAGCGGGAGCGATGAGCAGTTCTTC

clone_size: .
v_call: TRBV29-1
d_call: .
j_call: TRBJ1-2
cdr3_aa: CSVEDSTYGYTF
cdr3_nt: TGCAGCGTTGAGGACAGTACCTATGGCTACACCTTC

clone_size: .
v_call: TRBV6-2/TRBV6-3
d_call: .
j_call: TRBJ2-2
cdr3_aa: CASSQSGVILRAGELFF
cdr3_nt: TGTGCCAGCAGCCAGAGCGGAGTAATCCTCCGGGCAGGGGAGCTGTTTTTT

clone_size: once
v_call: TRBV4-2
d_call: TRBD1
j_call: TRBJ1-1
cdr3_aa: CASTTDRGSTEAFF
cdr3_nt: TGTGCCAGCACCACGGACAGGGGGAGCACTGAAGCTTTCTTT

clone_size: .
v_call: TRBV11-3
d_call: TRBD2
j_call: TRBJ2-5
cdr3_aa: CASSFKTSVQETQYF
cdr3_nt: TGTGCCAGCAGTTTCAAGACTAGCGTACAAGAGACCCAGTACTTC

clone_size: few
v_call: TRBV5-4
d_call: .
j_call: TRBJ1-2
cdr3_aa: CASSLDGGYYGYTF
cdr3_nt: TGTGCCAGCAGCTTGGATGGGGGCTACTATGGCTACACCTTC

clone_size: .
v_call: TRBV30
d_call: .
j_call: TRBJ1-1
cdr3_aa: CAWRDISEAFF
cdr3_nt: TGTGCCTGGAGGGACATCTCTGAAGCTTTCTTT

clone_size: .
v_call: TRBV19
d_call: .
j_call: TRBJ2-3
cdr3_aa: CASSMKGGADTQYF
cdr3_nt: TGTGCCAGTAGTATGAAAGGGGGGGCAGATACGCAGTATTTT

clone_size: .
v_call: TRBV7-7
d_call: .
j_call: TRBJ2-5
cdr3_aa: CASSLGRLRQETQYF
cdr3_nt: TGTGCCAGCAGCTTAGGAAGACTAAGACAAGAGACCCAGTACTTC

clone_size: .
v_call: TRBV12-1
d_call: .
j_call: TRBJ2-4
cdr3_aa: CASSFGAASGGPLAKNIQYF
cdr3_nt: TGTGCCAGCAGCTTTGGGGCGGCTAGCGGGGGGCCTCTAGCCAAAAACATTCAGTACTTC

clone_size: .
v_call: TRBV7-9
d_call: TRBD1
j_call: TRBJ1-1
cdr3_aa: CASSATGTGERRDTEAFF
cdr3_nt: TGTGCCAGCAGCGCTACCGGGACAGGGGAGAGACGGGACACTGAAGCTTTCTTT

clone_size: many
v_call: TRBV4-1
d_call: TRBD1
j_call: TRBJ1-6
cdr3_aa: CASSQVEVGQGTSPLHF
cdr3_nt: TGCGCCAGCAGCCAAGTTGAAGTCGGACAGGGGACTTCACCCCTCCACTTT

clone_size: few
v_call: TRBV5-4
d_call: TRBD2
j_call: TRBJ2-3
cdr3_aa: CASSRDYPDTQYF
cdr3_nt: TGTGCCAGCAGTCGGGACTACCCCGATACGCAGTATTTT

clone_size: .
v_call: TRBV25-1
d_call: TRBD1
j_call: TRBJ2-7
cdr3_aa: CASSAYKGQGNEQYF
cdr3_nt: TGTGCCAGCAGTGCCTATAAAGGACAGGGAAACGAGCAGTACTTC

clone_size: .
v_call: TRBV7-2
d_call: TRBD2
j_call: TRBJ2-1
cdr3_aa: CASSYQGGGFDEQFF
cdr3_nt: TGTGCCAGCAGCTACCAGGGCGGGGGGTTTGATGAGCAGTTCTTC

clone_size: .
v_call: TRBV6-1
d_call: .
j_call: TRBJ2-7
cdr3_aa: CASSEQGKGDEQYF
cdr3_nt: TGTGCCAGCAGTGAACAGGGGAAAGGTGACGAGCAGTACTTC

clone_size: .
v_call: TRBV19
d_call: TRBD1
j_call: TRBJ1-2
cdr3_aa: CASSGDRGRGMTDYGYTF
cdr3_nt: TGTGCCAGTAGTGGGGACAGGGGGAGAGGAATGACTGACTATGGCTACACCTTC

clone_size: once
v_call: TRBV7-9
d_call: .
j_call: TRBJ1-6
cdr3_aa: CASSPGGGLRSPLHF
cdr3_nt: TGTGCCAGCAGCCCTGGGGGGGGACTACGATCACCCCTCCACTTT

clone_size: .
v_call: TRBV19
d_call: TRBD2
j_call: TRBJ2-5
cdr3_aa: CASSIRGGFQETQYF
cdr3_nt: TGTGCCAGTAGTATCCGGGGGGGATTCCAAGAGACCCAGTACTTC

clone_size: .
v_call: TRBV7-9
d_call: TRBD1
j_call: TRBJ2-2
cdr3_aa: CASSPGDRGRTGELFF
cdr3_nt: TGTGCCAGCAGCCCCGGGGACAGGGGGCGGACCGGGGAGCTGTTTTTT

clone_size: once
v_call: TRBV3-1/TRBV3-2
d_call: .
j_call: TRBJ1-5
cdr3_aa: CASSQDYRDNQPQHF
cdr3_nt: TGTGCCAGCAGCCAAGATTACAGGGACAATCAGCCCCAGCATTTT

clone_size: .
v_call: TRBV5-6
d_call: .
j_call: TRBJ1-3
cdr3_aa: CASSLGQGNTIYF
cdr3_nt: TGTGCCAGCAGCTTGGGACAGGGAAACACCATATATTTT

clone_size: .
v_call: TRBV20-1
d_call: .
j_call: TRBJ1-2
cdr3_aa: CSAIGVYGYTF
cdr3_nt: TGCAGTGCGATAGGGGTCTATGGCTACACCTTC

clone_size: .
v_call: TRBV7-2
d_call: TRBD1
j_call: TRBJ2-5
cdr3_aa: CASSLEPRDRETQYF
cdr3_nt: TGTGCCAGCAGCTTAGAACCAAGGGACAGGGAGACCCAGTACTTC

clone_size: .
v_call: TRBV7-2
d_call: .
j_call: TRBJ1-5
cdr3_aa: CASSQGRGQPQHF
cdr3_nt: TGTGCCAGCAGCCAGGGGAGGGGTCAGCCCCAGCATTTT